A selection of T cell receptor beta chains follows, all from one sample in a study of blood T cell repertoires in COVID-19. Sequenced by immunoSEQ multiplex PCR; TCRdb stores in-frame clones only, minus some. The profile shows around 180,000 clones, over 65% of them singletons. The material sequenced was peripheral blood. These receptors originate from an elderly woman with acute or convalescent COVID-19. Each CDR3 is given with its conserved first and last residue. The order of the fields is clone size, D gene, J gene, V gene, CDR3 DNA, CDR3 protein. The D gene is left open where the match is weak. Some rows have no size entry. The others give once, few or many, or a class for an expanded clone.

clone size: few; D gene: NA; J gene: TRBJ1-3; V gene: TRBV4-3; CDR3 DNA: TGCGCCAGCAGCCAAGATTTGAAGGGGCCCTCTGGAAACACCATATATTTT; CDR3 protein: CASSQDLKGPSGNTIYF
clone size: NA; D gene: NA; J gene: TRBJ2-3; V gene: TRBV11-3; CDR3 DNA: TGTGCCAGCAGCTTGTCCCGGACAGATACGCAGTATTTT; CDR3 protein: CASSLSRTDTQYF
clone size: NA; D gene: NA; J gene: TRBJ1-5; V gene: TRBV30; CDR3 DNA: TGTGCCTGGAGTCCGGGACAAGGATATCAGCCCCAGCATTTT; CDR3 protein: CAWSPGQGYQPQHF
clone size: NA; D gene: TRBD1; J gene: TRBJ1-6; V gene: TRBV2; CDR3 DNA: TGTGCCAGCAGCAAGGACAGGGGGCTGAATTCACCCCTCCACTTT; CDR3 protein: CASSKDRGLNSPLHF
clone size: few; D gene: NA; J gene: TRBJ2-7; V gene: TRBV3-1/TRBV3-2; CDR3 DNA: TGTGCCAGCAGCCAAACAGGGTTGGGCGAGCAGTACTTC; CDR3 protein: CASSQTGLGEQYF
clone size: NA; D gene: TRBD1; J gene: TRBJ2-3; V gene: TRBV9; CDR3 DNA: TGTGCCAGCAGCGTAGCCCGGACAGGTGGAGATACGCAGTATTTT; CDR3 protein: CASSVARTGGDTQYF
clone size: NA; D gene: TRBD1; J gene: TRBJ2-1; V gene: TRBV2; CDR3 DNA: TGTGCCAGCAGCCCCGGGACAGGGGCTTTAAGGCACAATGAGCAGTTCTTC; CDR3 protein: CASSPGTGALRHNEQFF
clone size: NA; D gene: TRBD1; J gene: TRBJ2-1; V gene: TRBV6-2/TRBV6-3; CDR3 DNA: TGTGCCAGCAGTTACCCCGGACAGGGTTACGATGAGCAGTTCTTC; CDR3 protein: CASSYPGQGYDEQFF
clone size: once; D gene: TRBD2; J gene: TRBJ2-5; V gene: TRBV19; CDR3 DNA: TGTGCCAGTAGTATAGGGACTAGCGGGAACTCGTACCAAGAGACCCAGTACTTC; CDR3 protein: CASSIGTSGNSYQETQYF
clone size: NA; D gene: NA; J gene: TRBJ1-2; V gene: TRBV2; CDR3 DNA: TGTGCCAGCAGCCGGGGGGGCAGCTATGGCTACACCTTC; CDR3 protein: CASSRGGSYGYTF
clone size: NA; D gene: NA; J gene: TRBJ1-4; V gene: TRBV6-5; CDR3 DNA: TGTGCCAGCACTTCGCCGACTCCCGAGGGAAAACTGTTTTTT; CDR3 protein: CASTSPTPEGKLFF
clone size: NA; D gene: NA; J gene: TRBJ2-4; V gene: TRBV7-3; CDR3 DNA: TGTGCCAGCAGCTTAACGATTACAGGGAACATTCAGTACTTC; CDR3 protein: CASSLTITGNIQYF
clone size: NA; D gene: NA; J gene: TRBJ1-3; V gene: TRBV5-8; CDR3 DNA: TGTGCCAGCAGCCCGACAACGGACAGCCTGAGCTCTGGAAACACCATATATTTT; CDR3 protein: CASSPTTDSLSSGNTIYF
clone size: NA; D gene: TRBD2; J gene: TRBJ2-7; V gene: TRBV30; CDR3 DNA: TGTGCCTGGACTAGGAGGACTAGCCGATCCTACGAGCAGTACTTC; CDR3 protein: CAWTRRTSRSYEQYF
clone size: NA; D gene: TRBD2; J gene: TRBJ2-7; V gene: TRBV7-2; CDR3 DNA: TGTGCCAGCAGCTCGGGACTAGCGGGAGGGTCTCGCACCTACGAGCAGTACTTC; CDR3 protein: CASSSGLAGGSRTYEQYF
clone size: once; D gene: NA; J gene: TRBJ2-7; V gene: TRBV12-3/TRBV12-4; CDR3 DNA: TGTGCCAGCAGTTTTGGGGAGGCCCGCGAGCAGTACTTC; CDR3 protein: CASSFGEAREQYF
clone size: NA; D gene: NA; J gene: TRBJ1-5; V gene: TRBV28; CDR3 DNA: TGTGCCAGCGGGCCCGGGACATCGAATCAGCCCCAGCATTTT; CDR3 protein: CASGPGTSNQPQHF
clone size: few; D gene: TRBD1; J gene: TRBJ1-1; V gene: TRBV28; CDR3 DNA: TGTGCCAGCAGTTCCAAAAGACAGGGACCGAACACTGAAGCTTTCTTT; CDR3 protein: CASSSKRQGPNTEAFF
clone size: few; D gene: NA; J gene: TRBJ1-6; V gene: TRBV28; CDR3 DNA: TGTGCCAGTTGGGGGGGGCTGGGTTCACCCCTCCACTTT; CDR3 protein: CASWGGLGSPLHF
clone size: NA; D gene: NA; J gene: TRBJ1-5; V gene: TRBV7-6; CDR3 DNA: TGTGCCAGCAGCTTAGAGAACCGATCCGGGCGGGGGCCCCAGCATTTT; CDR3 protein: CASSLENRSGRGPQHF
clone size: once; D gene: NA; J gene: TRBJ1-2; V gene: TRBV28; CDR3 DNA: TGTGCCAGCGGACAGTCCTATGGCTACACCTTC; CDR3 protein: CASGQSYGYTF
clone size: once; D gene: TRBD1; J gene: TRBJ2-5; V gene: TRBV5-1; CDR3 DNA: TGCGCCAGCAGCCCGGCCGGGACAGGGTCGGAGACCCAGTACTTC; CDR3 protein: CASSPAGTGSETQYF
clone size: NA; D gene: NA; J gene: TRBJ2-1; V gene: TRBV11-2; CDR3 DNA: TGTGCCAGCAGCTCATCGACTGGAACCTACAATGAGCAGTTCTTC; CDR3 protein: CASSSSTGTYNEQFF
clone size: NA; D gene: NA; J gene: TRBJ2-7; V gene: TRBV7-2; CDR3 DNA: TGTGCCAGCAGCTTAGGAGGCCCCTCCCACGAGCAGTACTTC; CDR3 protein: CASSLGGPSHEQYF
clone size: NA; D gene: NA; J gene: TRBJ1-3; V gene: TRBV4-2; CDR3 DNA: TGTGCCAGCAGCCAAGATAGGTTTCGGACAGCAGGAAACACCATATATTTT; CDR3 protein: CASSQDRFRTAGNTIYF
clone size: NA; D gene: TRBD1; J gene: TRBJ1-2; V gene: TRBV6-1; CDR3 DNA: TGTGCCAGCAGTGAATGGACAGGGCCTAACTATGGCTACACCTTC; CDR3 protein: CASSEWTGPNYGYTF
clone size: once; D gene: TRBD2; J gene: TRBJ2-1; V gene: TRBV4-2; CDR3 DNA: TGTGCCAGCAGCCAAGAAAGTTTAGGACTAGCGTTCTACAATGAGCAGTTCTTC; CDR3 protein: CASSQESLGLAFYNEQFF
clone size: few; D gene: TRBD1; J gene: TRBJ1-3; V gene: TRBV19; CDR3 DNA: TGTGCCAGTAAGGACAGGGAAGGTAACACCATATATTTT; CDR3 protein: CASKDREGNTIYF
clone size: NA; D gene: TRBD1; J gene: TRBJ1-2; V gene: TRBV27; CDR3 DNA: TGTGCCAGCAGTTTAGGACAGGGGGCCCGCTATGGCTACACCTTC; CDR3 protein: CASSLGQGARYGYTF
clone size: NA; D gene: NA; J gene: TRBJ1-4; V gene: TRBV30; CDR3 DNA: TGTGCCTGGAGAAAGAGCGGGACACCTAATGAAAAACTGTTTTTT; CDR3 protein: CAWRKSGTPNEKLFF
clone size: NA; D gene: NA; J gene: TRBJ2-7; V gene: TRBV14; CDR3 DNA: TGTGCCAGCAGCCTCAGGGTGCAGGCTACAGAGCAGTACTTC; CDR3 protein: CASSLRVQATEQYF
clone size: NA; D gene: NA; J gene: TRBJ1-1; V gene: TRBV4-2; CDR3 DNA: TGTGCCAGCAGCCAAGATGTGTATCGCACTGAAGCTTTCTTT; CDR3 protein: CASSQDVYRTEAFF
clone size: NA; D gene: NA; J gene: TRBJ2-3; V gene: TRBV5-1; CDR3 DNA: TGCGCCAGCAGGTCCAGCGGGTACACAGATACGCAGTATTTT; CDR3 protein: CASRSSGYTDTQYF
clone size: NA; D gene: NA; J gene: TRBJ1-1; V gene: TRBV6-6; CDR3 DNA: TGTGCCAGCAGTTATCCAGGGTTCACTGAAGCTTTCTTT; CDR3 protein: CASSYPGFTEAFF
clone size: NA; D gene: NA; J gene: TRBJ2-7; V gene: TRBV30; CDR3 DNA: TGTGCCTGGAGTACCACCCCGGTTTACGAGCAGTACTTC; CDR3 protein: CAWSTTPVYEQYF
clone size: NA; D gene: TRBD2; J gene: TRBJ2-7; V gene: TRBV18; CDR3 DNA: TGTGCCAGCTCACCAGTCTCAGGGACTAGAGGTTCCGAGCAGTACTTC; CDR3 protein: CASSPVSGTRGSEQYF
clone size: few; D gene: NA; J gene: TRBJ2-5; V gene: TRBV5-6; CDR3 DNA: TGTGCCAGCAGCTTGCAGGGAGGTGGGGAGACCCAGTACTTC; CDR3 protein: CASSLQGGGETQYF
clone size: NA; D gene: TRBD1; J gene: TRBJ2-7; V gene: TRBV3-1/TRBV3-2; CDR3 DNA: TGTGCCAGCAGGGGACAGGGGACGGGGCCCTACGAGCAGTACTTC; CDR3 protein: CASRGQGTGPYEQYF
clone size: NA; D gene: NA; J gene: TRBJ2-1; V gene: TRBV15; CDR3 DNA: TGTGCCACCAGCAGAGATATTGGGGCCCGGCAGTTCTTC; CDR3 protein: CATSRDIGARQFF
clone size: NA; D gene: NA; J gene: TRBJ2-7; V gene: TRBV11-2; CDR3 DNA: TGTGCCAGCAGCCGAGGGTTGCACTACGAGCAGTACTTC; CDR3 protein: CASSRGLHYEQYF
clone size: once; D gene: TRBD2; J gene: TRBJ2-6; V gene: TRBV19; CDR3 DNA: TGTGCCAGTAGTATAGTTGGACTAGCGGACCTGGAGGTATCTGGGGCCAACGTCCTGACTTTC; CDR3 protein: CASSIVGLADLEVSGANVLTF
clone size: NA; D gene: NA; J gene: TRBJ1-4; V gene: TRBV27; CDR3 DNA: TGTGCCAGCAGTTTGGGGGGGGATAATGAAAAACTGTTTTTT; CDR3 protein: CASSLGGDNEKLFF
clone size: NA; D gene: NA; J gene: TRBJ1-1; V gene: TRBV6-5; CDR3 DNA: TGTGCCAGCAGTTACTCGGGCAGGGGTTGGACTGAAGCTTTCTTT; CDR3 protein: CASSYSGRGWTEAFF
clone size: NA; D gene: NA; J gene: TRBJ1-2; V gene: TRBV19; CDR3 DNA: TGTGCCAGTAGTACGACAACGGACAGCCTGGGCTACACCTTC; CDR3 protein: CASSTTTDSLGYTF
clone size: NA; D gene: NA; J gene: TRBJ1-2; V gene: TRBV7-8; CDR3 DNA: TGTGCCAGCAGCGCCGACAGGAGATCTAACTATGGCTACACCTTC; CDR3 protein: CASSADRRSNYGYTF
clone size: NA; D gene: NA; J gene: TRBJ2-3; V gene: TRBV4-3; CDR3 DNA: TGCGCCAGCAGCCCGGCGGGGACCACAGATACGCAGTATTTT; CDR3 protein: CASSPAGTTDTQYF
clone size: once; D gene: NA; J gene: TRBJ1-6; V gene: TRBV19; CDR3 DNA: TGTGCCAGTAGTAAGGATGCTAACAGCTGGAATAATTCACCCCTCCACTTT; CDR3 protein: CASSKDANSWNNSPLHF
clone size: few; D gene: NA; J gene: TRBJ2-1; V gene: TRBV29-1; CDR3 DNA: TGCAGCGTTGGGGACTCTAGTTGGAGGAATGAGCAGTTCTTC; CDR3 protein: CSVGDSSWRNEQFF
clone size: NA; D gene: TRBD1; J gene: TRBJ1-1; V gene: TRBV18; CDR3 DNA: TGTGCCAGCTCACCCCAACAGGGGCGGGACACTGAAGCTTTCTTT; CDR3 protein: CASSPQQGRDTEAFF
clone size: NA; D gene: NA; J gene: TRBJ2-2; V gene: TRBV5-4; CDR3 DNA: TGTGCCAGCAGCTTGGTAGGGTTGGGAGCCGGGGAGCTGTTTTTT; CDR3 protein: CASSLVGLGAGELFF
clone size: NA; D gene: TRBD1; J gene: TRBJ2-7; V gene: TRBV6-6; CDR3 DNA: TGTGCCAGCAGTCCAACTACGGGACAGGACGAGCAGTACTTC; CDR3 protein: CASSPTTGQDEQYF
clone size: few; D gene: NA; J gene: TRBJ2-7; V gene: TRBV4-1; CDR3 DNA: TGCGCCAGCAGCCAAGATCCGACTATATACTCCTACGAGCAGTACTTC; CDR3 protein: CASSQDPTIYSYEQYF
clone size: NA; D gene: NA; J gene: TRBJ1-4; V gene: TRBV7-9; CDR3 DNA: TGTGCCAGCAGCTTTCGGGCCACCGAGGGTAATGAAAAACTGTTTTTT; CDR3 protein: CASSFRATEGNEKLFF
clone size: NA; D gene: TRBD2; J gene: TRBJ2-1; V gene: TRBV4-1; CDR3 DNA: TGCGCCAGCAGCCAAGCTGAGGGACCTAGCGGAAGGGGAGGCTCCTACAATGAGCAGTTCTTC; CDR3 protein: CASSQAEGPSGRGGSYNEQFF
clone size: once; D gene: TRBD1; J gene: TRBJ1-2; V gene: TRBV27; CDR3 DNA: TGTGCCAGCAGTATCACCCGGACAGGGGGGAACTATGGCTACACCTTC; CDR3 protein: CASSITRTGGNYGYTF